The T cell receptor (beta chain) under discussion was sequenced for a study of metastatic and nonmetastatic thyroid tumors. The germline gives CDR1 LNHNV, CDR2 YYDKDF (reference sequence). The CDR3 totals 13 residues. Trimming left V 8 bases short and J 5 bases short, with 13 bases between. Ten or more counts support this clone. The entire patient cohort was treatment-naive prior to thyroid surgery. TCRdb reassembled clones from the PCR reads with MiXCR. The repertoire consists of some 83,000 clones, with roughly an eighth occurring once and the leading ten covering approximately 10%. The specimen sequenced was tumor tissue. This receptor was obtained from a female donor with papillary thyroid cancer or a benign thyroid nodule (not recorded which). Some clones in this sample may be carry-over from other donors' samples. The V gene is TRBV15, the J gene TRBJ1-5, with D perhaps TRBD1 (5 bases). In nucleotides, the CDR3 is TGTGCCACCCAGGCGGGCAGGGATCAGCCCCAGCATTTT. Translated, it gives CATQAGRDQPQHF.